Included here is one T cell receptor beta chain sequence, with context. TCRdb re-called the 5' RACE reads; every CDR3 protein appears as one record, without DNA. The sample holds 350,000 to 500,000 distinct CDR3 sequences. Germline V gives CDR1 SGHTA, CDR2 FQGNSA. The CDR3 is 15 residues long. These data belong to a study of T cells expressing NK-cell markers. The chain has TRBV7-2 and TRBJ2-7; the TCRdb D gene call, TRBD1, has no DNA to confirm it. This TCR was sampled from a woman aged 18-70 years in good health. Sequenced: blood T cells: a sorted CD56 or NKG2C T cell subset, CD4+ or CD8+ T cells, or bulk PBMC T cells (not recorded which). The chain's CDR3 is CASSAPGQWAYEQYF.